These 25 T cell receptor beta chains were sequenced from one sample in a study of T cell repertoires in ileal Crohn's disease. Clones were sequenced by immunoSEQ multiplex PCR, and TCRdb holds only the in-frame ones, with some missing. The sample has approximately 15,000 clones; 76% are singletons. Time point indicated: inflamed ileum from the surgical specimen. What was sequenced was ileal tissue. These receptors were collected from an adult with Crohn's disease.

The rearrangement uses TRBV5-1 and TRBJ2-1; tentative D call: TRBD2 (5 bases). The CDR3 loop spans 15 amino acids. Germline CDR1 reads SGHRS; CDR2 reads YFSETQ. Trimming pared 1 base from V and 4 bases from J, leaving 12 bases between. The CDR3 protein is CASSLLGSQYNEQFF. DNA for the CDR3: TGCGCCAGCAGCTTGTTGGGGAGTCAGTACAATGAGCAGTTCTTC.

The J gene is TRBJ1-1, the V gene TRBV10-2; D not certain. Germline V gene sequence: CDR1 WSHSY, CDR2 SAAADI. The germline V and J ends were trimmed by 5 bases and 2 bases, with 15 bases remaining between them. This CDR3 is 15 amino acids long. The CDR3, as DNA: TGCGCCAGCAGTACCGATAGGGCTGGAAACACTGAAGCTTTCTTT. Protein sequence: CASSTDRAGNTEAFF.

The chain has TRBV5-6 and TRBJ1-2; TRBD1 matches 9 bases. V was clipped by 1 base and J by 0 bases; unmatched bases: 7. The CDR3 runs to 17 residues. CDR1 and CDR2 (germline): SGHDT, YYEEEE. The DNA of the CDR3 is TGTGCCAGCAGCTTGAGAGACAGGGGGGCCGCTAACTATGGCTACACCTTC. It codes for CASSLRDRGAANYGYTF.

This rearrangement joins TRBV6-4 to TRBJ2-3, with 12 bases lining up with TRBD2. The J segment lost 4 bases and the V segment lost 0 bases, leaving 8 bases of the junction unmatched. Germline CDR1 reads MRHNA; CDR2 reads SNTAGT. CDR3 length: 18 amino acids. The CDR3 region has the DNA TGTGCCAGCAGTGACTCCGCTAGCGGGGGGGCCGGGGCAGATACGCAGTATTTT. It is translated as CASSDSASGGAGADTQYF.

This clone was counted only a few times. DNA of the CDR3: TGTGCCAGTATCTCCGGGGCTCTGAACACTGAAGCTTTCTTT. Its translation: CASISGALNTEAFF. The J gene is TRBJ1-1, the V gene TRBV28, with a possible D match to TRBD1 (5 bases). Germline lookup yields CDR1 MDHEN and CDR2 SYDVKM. V was shortened by 9 bases and J by 0 bases, with 14 bases between the two germline ends. CDR3 length: 14 residues. Complete variable domain (other parts from reference TRBV28 and TRBJ1-1): DVKVTQSSRYLVKRTGEKVFLECVQDMDHENMFWYRQDPGLGLRLIYFSYDVKMKEKGDIPEGYSVSREKKERFSLILESASTNQTSMYLCASISGALNTEAFFGQGTRLTVV.

J is TRBJ1-1 and V is TRBV5-1; no firm D call. V lost 0 bases to trimming and J lost 4 bases, with 10 bases between them. Germline-derived CDR1 and CDR2 are SGHRS and YFSETQ. This CDR3 comprises 14 residues. Here the CDR3 DNA reads TGCGCCAGCAGCTTGGGGCCATCGGGCACTGAAGCTTTCTTT. Translating gives CASSLGPSGTEAFF. Full variable domain (remainder filled in from reference TRBV5-1 and TRBJ1-1): KAGVTQTPRYLIKTRGQQVTLSCSPISGHRSVSWYQQTPGQGLQFLFEYFSETQRNKGNFPGRFSGRQFSNSRSEMNVSTLELGDSALYLCASSLGPSGTEAFFGQGTRLTVV.

This sequence joins TRBV6-6 and TRBJ2-3; TRBD1 agrees at 12 bases. V was pared by 8 bases and J by 4 bases, with 7 bases of the junction left unmatched. Germline V gene sequence: CDR1 MNHNY, CDR2 SVGAGI (reference sequence). CDR3 length: 15 amino acids. The CDR3 bases are TGTGCCAGCGGGAGAGGGACAGGGGGCTCAGATACGCAGTATTTT. Its protein product is CASGRGTGGSDTQYF.

This clone was detected only once. The CDR3 protein is CASSLDGLSYNSPLHF. The DNA for the CDR3 is TGTGCCAGCAGCTTAGACGGGCTCTCCTATAATTCACCCCTCCACTTT. The V and J genes are TRBV11-2 and TRBJ1-6; D is unresolved. The germline V gene has CDR1 SGHAT and CDR2 FQNNGV. The germline V and J ends were trimmed by 0 bases and 0 bases, with 6 bases remaining between them. The CDR3 has 16 residues. The variable domain in full, completed from reference TRBV11-2 and TRBJ1-6, reads EAGVAQSPRYKIIEKRQSVAFWCNPISGHATLYWYQQILGQGPKLLIQFQNNGVVDDSQLPKDRFSAERLKGVDSTLKIQPAKLEDSAVYLCASSLDGLSYNSPLHFGNGTRLTVT.

By share, this clone ranks as medium-sized. The chain couples TRBV11-2 to TRBJ2-7; 9 nucleotides match TRBD1. CDR1 is SGHAT, CDR2 FQNNGV, per germline. The CDR3 length is 15 residues. The V segment lost 1 base and the J segment 2 bases; nucleotides outside the gene matches: 3. CDR3 sequence: CASSLGTGATYEQYF. As DNA, the CDR3 is TGTGCCAGCAGCTTAGGGACAGGGGCTACCTACGAGCAGTACTTC.

This rearrangement joins TRBV5-6 to TRBJ1-2; TRBD1 might be the D (5 bases). Germline-derived CDR1 and CDR2 are SGHDT and YYEEEE. Trimming cost V 0 bases and J 6 bases, with 9 bases left between them. CDR3 length: 13 amino acids. CDR3 in amino acids: CASSLVGGDGYTF. The DNA for the CDR3 is TGTGCCAGCAGCTTGGTCGGGGGAGATGGCTACACCTTC.

The gene calls are TRBV7-9 and TRBJ1-1, with D unclear. V was cut by 0 bases and J by 4 bases, with 6 bases left in between. Germline V gives CDR1 SEHNR, CDR2 FQNEAQ (reference sequence). The CDR3 has 13 amino acids. The CDR3 DNA is TGTGCCAGCAGCTTAGCGCTTAGCACTGAAGCTTTCTTT. This sequence encodes CASSLALSTEAFF.

This rearrangement joins TRBV10-2 to TRBJ2-7; TRBD1 might be the D (6 bases). Germline loops: CDR1 WSHSY, CDR2 SAAADI. V lost 4 bases and J lost 5, with 6 bases in between. This CDR3 region has 11 residues. CDR3 sequence: CASSGQDEQYF. CDR3 DNA sequence: TGCGCCAGCAGTGGACAGGACGAGCAGTACTTC.

The chain combines TRBV25-1 with TRBJ1-1; D gene ambiguous. Trimming shortened V by 1 base and J by 1 base, and 13 bases separated the two germline ends. Germline CDR1 is MGHDK and CDR2 is SYGVNS. This CDR3 is 16 amino acids long. CDR3 region: CASSESRELGNTEAFF. The CDR3 bases are TGTGCCAGCAGTGAATCACGGGAGTTGGGGAACACTGAAGCTTTCTTT. Combining the CDR3 with reference TRBV25-1 and TRBJ1-1 gives the whole variable domain EADIYQTPRYLVIGTGKKITLECSQTMGHDKMYWYQQDPGMELHLIHYSYGVNSTEKGDLSSESTVSRIRTEHFPLTLESARPSHTSQYLCASSESRELGNTEAFFGQGTRLTVV.

This clone was detected once. The CDR3 DNA reads TGTGCCAGCAGCCTAGGGACTAGCGGGACCAATGAGCAGTTCTTC. As protein: CASSLGTSGTNEQFF. The gene calls are TRBV7-3 and TRBJ2-1; TRBD2 matches 13 bases. The V and J ends lost 5 bases and 6 bases, in that order; junction bases with no gene match: 4. This CDR3 region has 15 residues. Germline V gene sequence: CDR1 SGHTA, CDR2 FQGTGA.

This sequence joins TRBV5-1 and TRBJ2-3; TRBD2 matches 10 bases. Germline-derived CDR1 and CDR2 are SGHRS and YFSETQ. CDR3 length: 18 amino acids. V dropped 1 base and J dropped 1; count of bases not matched to a gene: 9. The CDR3, as DNA: TGCGCCAGCAGCTTGTCCAGCGGGGGGGCCATTGGCACAGATACGCAGTATTTT. Amino acid sequence: CASSLSSGGAIGTDTQYF.

The chain combines TRBV6-6 with TRBJ1-5; D is undetermined. CDR1 and CDR2 (germline): MNHNY, SVGAGI (reference sequence). The CDR3 covers 13 residues. Trimming took 0 bases from V and 5 from J, leaving 5 bases between them. CDR3 DNA sequence: TGTGCCAGCAGTTACTCGGGTGATCAGCCCCAGCATTTT. Translating it yields CASSYSGDQPQHF.

Notes on this clone: The same CDR3 also results from other DNA sequences found in this sample. This chain links TRBV27 with TRBJ2-3; either TRBD1 or TRBD2 may fit D (5 bases each). CDR1 MNHEY and CDR2 SMNVEV come from the germline V gene (reference sequence). Trimming shortened V by 6 bases and J by 0 bases, and 16 bases separated the two germline ends. The CDR3 is 16 amino acids. The CDR3 loop is CASSSGTQVSTDTQYF. Here the CDR3 DNA reads TGTGCCAGCAGCTCCGGGACGCAAGTCAGCACAGATACGCAGTATTTT.

The chain combines TRBV5-6 with TRBJ2-1; no firm D call. The germline gives CDR1 SGHDT, CDR2 YYEEEE. V was clipped by 5 bases and J by 0 bases, with 12 bases between them. CDR3 length: 15 amino acids. The CDR3 spells CASRAGRSSYNEQFF. In DNA, the CDR3 is TGTGCCAGCAGGGCCGGGCGGAGCTCCTACAATGAGCAGTTCTTC.

The chain carries TRBV28 and TRBJ2-1, with TRBD2 identical over 8 bases. J lost 4 bases, V lost 2 bases, and 1 base had no gene match. This CDR3 spans 14 amino acids. Germline CDR1 and CDR2: MDHEN and SYDVKM. In DNA, the CDR3 is TGTGCCAGCAGTTTAGCGGGAGGTTACAATGAGCAGTTCTTC. It encodes CASSLAGGYNEQFF. Filled out from reference TRBV28 and TRBJ2-1, the complete variable domain reads DVKVTQSSRYLVKRTGEKVFLECVQDMDHENMFWYRQDPGLGLRLIYFSYDVKMKEKGDIPEGYSVSREKKERFSLILESASTNQTSMYLCASSLAGGYNEQFFGPGTRLTVL.

The chain combines TRBV6-6 with TRBJ2-5, with TRBD1 matching over 10 bases. CDR1 and CDR2 (germline): MNHNY, SVGAGI (reference sequence). The CDR3 length is 15 residues. V lost 6 bases and J lost 4; bases outside the gene matches: 8. CDR3 protein: CASSLRTGGRETQYF. The CDR3 DNA reads TGTGCCAGCAGCCTAAGGACAGGGGGACGAGAGACCCAGTACTTC.

The chain joins TRBV11-2 to TRBJ2-1, with TRBD1 matching over 7 bases. The ends lost 5 bases at V and 0 bases at J; junction bases unmatched: 7. CDR1 is SGHAT, CDR2 FQNNGV, per germline. This CDR3 has 16 residues. CDR3 in amino acids: CASSTPGQSSYNEQFF. CDR3 DNA sequence: TGTGCCAGCAGCACCCCGGGACAGTCCTCCTACAATGAGCAGTTCTTC. The full variable domain, in which reference TRBV11-2 and TRBJ2-1 provide the parts outside the CDR3, is EAGVAQSPRYKIIEKRQSVAFWCNPISGHATLYWYQQILGQGPKLLIQFQNNGVVDDSQLPKDRFSAERLKGVDSTLKIQPAKLEDSAVYLCASSTPGQSSYNEQFFGPGTRLTVL.

This chain connects TRBV6-4 to TRBJ2-7, with 7 bases aligning to TRBD1. V lost 7 bases, J lost 6 bases, and 6 bases stayed unmatched. CDR1 MRHNA and CDR2 SNTAGT come from the germline V gene. This CDR3 is 12 amino acids long. The CDR3 loop is CASTTGLGEQYF. The CDR3 region has the DNA TGTGCCAGCACGACAGGGTTGGGCGAGCAGTACTTC.

This CDR3 is CASSFGGAGRSSNQPQHF. CDR3 in DNA: TGTGCCAGCAGTTTTGGTGGGGCGGGGAGGAGTAGCAATCAGCCCCAGCATTTT. The chain has TRBV27 and TRBJ1-5, with D possibly TRBD1 on 5 matching bases. Germline CDR1 MNHEY, CDR2 SMNVEV (reference sequence). The CDR3 runs 18 residues. V gave up 3 bases and J gave up 0 bases, with 18 bases separating them.

The gene calls are TRBV4-1 and TRBJ1-1, with 7 bases aligning to TRBD1. The V segment lost 5 bases and the J segment 1 base; nucleotides outside the gene matches: 13. Germline CDR1 and CDR2: MGHRA and YSYEKL. There are 17 residues in the CDR3. The CDR3 region has the DNA TGCGCCAGCAGCGCCCCCGGGACAGTCCTACAGAACACTGAAGCTTTCTTT. Protein: CASSAPGTVLQNTEAFF.

This chain joins TRBV6-5 and TRBJ2-5; D is unresolved. The V end lost 4 bases, the J end lost 6 bases, and 15 bases lay between the germline ends. Germline-derived CDR1 and CDR2 are MNHEY and SVGAGI. The CDR3 covers 14 residues. The CDR3 is CASSSPGPRKTQYF. In nucleotides, the CDR3 is TGTGCCAGCAGTTCCCCGGGCCCCAGGAAGACCCAGTACTTC.